The rows below give T cell receptor beta chains drawn from one sample of a study of regulatory T cells in long-lasting Graves disease. TCRdb re-analysed the multiplex PCR reads in MiXCR, keeping a single row per CDR3 protein. The sample shows fewer than 550,000 distinct CDR3 sequences, roughly 15% of them seen only once. This sample also belongs to another study, concerning T cells in Graves' hyperthyroidism and ophthalmopathy.

The sequencing here drew on peripheral blood mononuclear cells (PBMCs), taken at new diagnosis, from a patient treated with antithyroid drugs. These receptors came from a woman aged 35-60 years with Graves disease. Each CDR3 is given with its conserved first and last residue. A D gene is named only where the DNA matches it firmly. Size is stated for part of the rows, as once, few or many counts, or as a class when the clone is expanded.

TGTGCCATCAGTGATACTGGTGGCAGCCCAGGTCAGCCCCAGCATTTT	CAISDTGGSPGQPQHF	16	-	-	TRBJ1-5	TRBV10-3
TGTGCCAGCAGCTTTGACCCACAAGACGACAGAAAGCACTATGGCTACACCTTC	CASSFDPQDDRKHYGYTF	18	few	-	TRBJ1-2	TRBV2
TGTGCCAGCAGTTTGAGGGTCGGGACTTCTGAAGCTTTCTTT	CASSLRVGTSEAFF	14	few	-	TRBJ1-1	TRBV6-4
TGTGCCTGGGAAACAGGGGCAATGGGCACAGATACGCAGTATTTT	CAWETGAMGTDTQYF	15	few	TRBD1	TRBJ2-3	TRBV30
TGTGCCAGCAGTCGGGGCCCGGAGGGGGCTTTCTTT	CASSRGPEGAFF	12	-	-	TRBJ1-1	TRBV2
TGTGCCAGCAGCTTTGAAGCCCAGCAAGAGACCCAGTACTTC	CASSFEAQQETQYF	14	-	-	TRBJ2-5	TRBV13
TGCAGCGTTGAAGTAACAGATACGCAGTATTTT	CSVEVTDTQYF	11	-	-	TRBJ2-3	TRBV29-1
TGCGCCAGCAGCTGGGGGACTAGCGGCGGATCCGGGGAGCTGTTTTTT	CASSWGTSGGSGELFF	16	-	TRBD2	TRBJ2-2	TRBV5-1
TGCAGCGTTGTCTCTCGCGGGGCCCCGTCTTGGGGCTACACCTTC	CSVVSRGAPSWGYTF	15	-	-	TRBJ1-2	TRBV29-1
TGTGCCACCAAGGCCCCAAAAGGCAGGGGATATACAGATACGCAGTATTTT	CATKAPKGRGYTDTQYF	17	-	-	TRBJ2-3	TRBV15
TGCGCCAGCAGCTTCGATTTTGGGGTTTATGGCTACACCTTC	CASSFDFGVYGYTF	14	-	-	TRBJ1-2	TRBV5-1
TGCGCCAGCAGCCCCCGGGGCCCGCGAACTAATGAAAAACTGTTTTTT	CASSPRGPRTNEKLFF	16	few	-	TRBJ1-4	TRBV5-1
TGTGCCAGCAGCTTTCGGACAGGGGCGATGAACACTGAAGCTTTCTTT	CASSFRTGAMNTEAFF	16	many	TRBD1	TRBJ1-1	TRBV6-1
TGTGCCAGCAGCGTAGATCGGGGCCACGCCACTGAAGCTTTCTTT	CASSVDRGHATEAFF	15	many	-	TRBJ1-1	TRBV9
TGTGCCAGCAGCCCCTCGGGGCGGGGAAACACCATATATTTT	CASSPSGRGNTIYF	14	-	-	TRBJ1-3	TRBV5-6
TGTGCCAGCAGCTTGCTAGCGGCCGAGGGGGGGACCCAGTACTTC	CASSLLAAEGGTQYF	15	few	-	TRBJ2-5	TRBV5-4
TGCGCCAGCAGACCCCCGGGTAAAACCGGCTACAATGAGCAGTTCTTC	CASRPPGKTGYNEQFF	16	many	-	TRBJ2-1	TRBV5-1
TGTGCCGGCTCCAGGGGCCACTACGAGCAGTACTTC	CAGSRGHYEQYF	12	-	-	TRBJ2-7	TRBV6-2/TRBV6-3
TGTGCCAGCACGGGGAACACTGAAGCTTTCTTT	CASTGNTEAFF	11	many	-	TRBJ1-1	TRBV6-1
TGTGCCAGCAGCCTGACAGGGAACACCGGGGAGCTGTTTTTT	CASSLTGNTGELFF	14	many	-	TRBJ2-2	TRBV6-5
TGCAGTGCCCAAGACCTAGCGGGGGGGTACAATGAGCAGTTCTTC	CSAQDLAGGYNEQFF	15	-	TRBD2	TRBJ2-1	TRBV20-1
TGTGCCAGCACCAGGACAGAGGTGAACACTGAAGCTTTCTTT	CASTRTEVNTEAFF	14	few	-	TRBJ1-1	TRBV6-1
TGCGCCAGCAGGTATGATTCGACCGGGACAGCAAATGGCTACACCTTC	CASRYDSTGTANGYTF	16	many	TRBD1	TRBJ1-2	TRBV5-1
TGTGCCAGCAGCTACAAAGAACTAGGCGCTACCATGCAGTATTTT	CASSYKELGATMQYF	15	-	-	TRBJ2-3	TRBV4-2
TGTGCCAGTAGTATTTGGGGGATCTATAGCAATCAGCCCCAGCATTTT	CASSIWGIYSNQPQHF	16	few	-	TRBJ1-5	TRBV19
TGTGCCAGCAGTGAGATAGGGGGTTTGAACACTGAAGCTTTCTTT	CASSEIGGLNTEAFF	15	many	-	TRBJ1-1	TRBV6-1
TGCGCCAGCAGTGAAAGGGGTAACACTGAAGCTTTCTTT	CASSERGNTEAFF	13	many	-	TRBJ1-1	TRBV2
TGCGCCAGCAGCTGGGAACCCTCAACTAATGAAAAACTGTTTTTT	CASSWEPSTNEKLFF	15	-	-	TRBJ1-4	TRBV5-1
TGTGCCAGCAGCCAAGTGCGTAGGGGCGGAGAGACCCAGTACTTC	CASSQVRRGGETQYF	15	few	-	TRBJ2-5	TRBV14
TGTGCCAGTAGTATTTTAACCGGGACTAGCACAGATACGCAGTATTTT	CASSILTGTSTDTQYF	16	many	-	TRBJ2-3	TRBV19
TGCAGTGCTCGCAGTGGGGGGGCTGGTCAGCCCCAGCATTTT	CSARSGGAGQPQHF	14	few	-	TRBJ1-5	TRBV20-1
TGTGCCAGCAGCCCCCACCGGGAATCCTACGAGCAGTACTTC	CASSPHRESYEQYF	14	-	-	TRBJ2-7	TRBV7-9
TGTGCCAGCAGCCCGGGACGGGATAATGAAAAACTGTTTTTT	CASSPGRDNEKLFF	14	many	-	TRBJ1-4	TRBV7-2
TGTGCCAGCACCTTCAGGACAGGAGACCAATATGGCTACACCTTC	CASTFRTGDQYGYTF	15	many	TRBD1	TRBJ1-2	TRBV6-1
TGTGCCAGCAGCTCTTGGGACCGTTATGGCTACACCTTC	CASSSWDRYGYTF	13	many	-	TRBJ1-2	TRBV7-2
TGTGCCAGCAGCTTAGGGGGAGGCGAAGCTTTCTTT	CASSLGGGEAFF	12	many	-	TRBJ1-1	TRBV11-2
TGTGCCAGCACTAGCGGAGCGACACTAAGAAGCACAGATACGCAGTATTTT	CASTSGATLRSTDTQYF	17	-	TRBD2	TRBJ2-3	TRBV11-2
TGTGCCAGCAGTAAGACAGCTTATAGCAATCAGCCCCAGCATTTT	CASSKTAYSNQPQHF	15	many	-	TRBJ1-5	TRBV12-3/TRBV12-4
TGTGCCAGCAGCCCCCAGGGAGGGGGTTACGAGCAGTACTTC	CASSPQGGGYEQYF	14	few	-	TRBJ2-7	TRBV9
TGTGCCAGCAGCTCCCGTGACGGGAAAGCCTACGAGCAGTACTTC	CASSSRDGKAYEQYF	15	many	-	TRBJ2-7	TRBV11-3
TGTGCCACCAGCAGAGAGCAGGGTAGCAATCAGCCCCAGCATTTT	CATSREQGSNQPQHF	15	-	-	TRBJ1-5	TRBV15
TGTGCCAGCACCAGGGGTGATACGCAGTATTTT	CASTRGDTQYF	11	many	-	TRBJ2-3	TRBV12-3/TRBV12-4
TGTGCCAGCAGTTACTCGCAGGGGTTGAACACTGAAGCTTTCTTT	CASSYSQGLNTEAFF	15	many	-	TRBJ1-1	TRBV6-5
TGTGCCAGCAGCCCCCCCGGCGCCCTTCAAGGCTACACCTTC	CASSPPGALQGYTF	14	few	-	TRBJ1-2	TRBV9
TGTGCCAGCAGGCCGGGACAGGGTTATCCAACACCCCTCCACTTT	CASRPGQGYPTPLHF	15	few	TRBD1	TRBJ1-6	TRBV5-6
TGTGCCAGCAGTTTAGCCCTACGCTATGGCTACACCTTC	CASSLALRYGYTF	13	-	-	TRBJ1-2	TRBV12-3/TRBV12-4
TGTGCCAGCAGCGAGACATCGTCGGTTCCGGCGAACACTGAAGCTTTCTTT	CASSETSSVPANTEAFF	17	-	-	TRBJ1-1	TRBV9
TGTGCCAGCAGCTGGGGTTTTAAGGACATCGCCTACGAGCAGTACTTC	CASSWGFKDIAYEQYF	16	few	-	TRBJ2-7	TRBV7-9
TGTGCCAGCAGACAGACAGGGACCTCCTACAATGAGCAGTTCTTC	CASRQTGTSYNEQFF	15	many	TRBD1	TRBJ2-1	TRBV28
TGTGCCAGTTTACCGGGGTGGAGTATGAGCAATCAGCCCCAGCATTTT	CASLPGWSMSNQPQHF	16	-	-	TRBJ1-5	TRBV19
TGTGCCAGCAGCTTTAGAGGCAGGGAGGCCCGGACGGTTGGATACGAGCAGTACTTC	CASSFRGREARTVGYEQYF	19	few	-	TRBJ2-7	TRBV7-2